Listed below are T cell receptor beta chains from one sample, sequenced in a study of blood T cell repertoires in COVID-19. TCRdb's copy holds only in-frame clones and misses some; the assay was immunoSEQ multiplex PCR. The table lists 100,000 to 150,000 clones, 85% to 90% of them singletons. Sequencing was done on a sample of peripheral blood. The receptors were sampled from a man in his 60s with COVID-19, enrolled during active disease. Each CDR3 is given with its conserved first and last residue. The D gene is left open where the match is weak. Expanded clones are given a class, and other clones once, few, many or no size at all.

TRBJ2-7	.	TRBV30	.	TGTGCCTGGAGTGTACACGGGGTTTCTAACGAGCAGTACTTC	CAWSVHGVSNEQYF
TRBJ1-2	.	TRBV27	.	TGTGCCAGCAGTCCCGGGGGGCCCGGCTATGGCTACACCTTC	CASSPGGPGYGYTF
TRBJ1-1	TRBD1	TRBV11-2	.	TGTGCCAGCAGTTTGGCTCGGACAGGGCACGCTTTCTTT	CASSLARTGHAFF
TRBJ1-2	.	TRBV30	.	TGTGCCTGGTTGGCGGGTTACTACACCTTC	CAWLAGYYTF
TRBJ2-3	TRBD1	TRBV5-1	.	TGCGCCAGCAGCCGCGGACAGGGCACAACCAATACGCAGTATTTT	CASSRGQGTTNTQYF
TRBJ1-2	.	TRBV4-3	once	TGCGCCAGCAGTGAGGAAAGGAACTATGGCTACACCTTC	CASSEERNYGYTF
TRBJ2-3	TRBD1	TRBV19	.	TGTGCCAGTAGTATGTCGGGGACAGGGGGCACAGATACGCAGTATTTT	CASSMSGTGGTDTQYF
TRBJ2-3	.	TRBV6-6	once	TGTGCCGCTAGGGACTGGACTCCGGCAGATACGCAGTATTTT	CAARDWTPADTQYF
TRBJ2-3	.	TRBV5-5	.	TGTGCCAGCAGTCTGGGGCTGGATACGCAGTATTTT	CASSLGLDTQYF
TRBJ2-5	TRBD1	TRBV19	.	TGTGCCAGTAGTAAAGGACAGGGACCCCAAGAGACCCAGTACTTC	CASSKGQGPQETQYF
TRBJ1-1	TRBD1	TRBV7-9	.	TGTGCCAGCAGCTTCCGGGACAGAAACACTGAAGCTTTCTTT	CASSFRDRNTEAFF
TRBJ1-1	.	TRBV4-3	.	TGCGCCAGCAGCCAAGATGGGGGGTTGACTGAAGCTTTCTTT	CASSQDGGLTEAFF
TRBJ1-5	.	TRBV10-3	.	TGTGCCACCCGGGAGGGCGCGAGCAATCAGCCCCAGCATTTT	CATREGASNQPQHF
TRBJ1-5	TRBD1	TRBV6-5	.	TGTGCCACCGGGACAGGGACGTCGGATCAGCCCCAGCATTTT	CATGTGTSDQPQHF
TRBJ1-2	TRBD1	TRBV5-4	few	TGTGCCAGCAGCCCGACAGGGCCTAACTATGGCTACACCTTC	CASSPTGPNYGYTF
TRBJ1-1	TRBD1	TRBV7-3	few	TGTGCCAGCCGACAGGGGCCAGAGGACAACACTGAAGCTTTCTTT	CASRQGPEDNTEAFF
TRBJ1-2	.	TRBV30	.	TGTGCCTGGGGAGGAACAGCTGCCTATGGCTACACCTTC	CAWGGTAAYGYTF
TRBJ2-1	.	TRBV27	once	TGTGCCAGCAGCAGTGTGTCCTCCCGATATGCCATTGGCAATGAGCAGTTCTTC	CASSSVSSRYAIGNEQFF
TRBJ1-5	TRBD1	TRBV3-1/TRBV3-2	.	TGTGCCAGCAGCCAAGCCGCCGGACAGGGTAGCAATCAGCCCCAGCATTTT	CASSQAAGQGSNQPQHF
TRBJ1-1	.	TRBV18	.	TGTGCCAGCTCACCACCGAATGGACATGAATCTTTCTTT	CASSPPNGHESFF
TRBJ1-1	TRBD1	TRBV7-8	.	TGTGCCAGCAGCTCCAGGGGGTGGAACACTGAAGCTTTCTTT	CASSSRGWNTEAFF
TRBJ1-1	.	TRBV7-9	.	TGTGCCAGCAGCTTGACCCAGGGCACTGAAGCTTTCTTT	CASSLTQGTEAFF
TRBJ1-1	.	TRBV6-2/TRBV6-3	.	TGTGCCAGCAGTTCTTTGGGCTGGTTCACTGAAGCTTTCTTT	CASSSLGWFTEAFF
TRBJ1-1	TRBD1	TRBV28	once	TGTGCCAGCAGTTTCCTAGGGACAGGGAAGGACACTGAAGCTTTCTTT	CASSFLGTGKDTEAFF
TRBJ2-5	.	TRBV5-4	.	TGTGCCAGCAGCCGTTCGACGGGGAAACCAAGAGAAACCCAGTACTTC	CASSRSTGKPRETQYF
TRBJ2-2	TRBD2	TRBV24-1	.	TGTGCCACCAGTGATTCCGGGACTAGCCGAGCCGGGGAGCTGTTTTTT	CATSDSGTSRAGELFF
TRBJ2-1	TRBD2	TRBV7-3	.	TGTGCCAGCAGCCGACCGGGGGGTGAGCAGTTCTTC	CASSRPGGEQFF
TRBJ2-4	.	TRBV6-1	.	TGTGCCAGCAGTGAGCGGGGCGTAATGGACTTC	CASSERGVMDF
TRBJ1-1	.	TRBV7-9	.	TGTGCCGCCGGGTCTTCGAACACTGAAGCTTTCTTT	CAAGSSNTEAFF
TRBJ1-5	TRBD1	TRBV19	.	TGTGCCAGTAGTACCCAACACAGGGGCTCTAGCAATCAGCCCCAGCATTTT	CASSTQHRGSSNQPQHF
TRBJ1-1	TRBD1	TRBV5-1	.	TGCGCCAGCCACAGGGGGGACGTCACTGAAGCTTTCTTT	CASHRGDVTEAFF
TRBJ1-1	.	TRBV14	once	TGTGCCAGCAGCCAAGACAGGTCGGACACTGAAGCTTTCTTT	CASSQDRSDTEAFF
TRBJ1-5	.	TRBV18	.	TGTGCCAGCTCACTTCGCCGGGGCCTGGGAGGTCAGCCCCAGCATTTT	CASSLRRGLGGQPQHF
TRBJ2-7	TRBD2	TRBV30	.	TGTGCCTGGAGCAGGCTAGCGGGGGCCCACGAGCAGTACTTC	CAWSRLAGAHEQYF
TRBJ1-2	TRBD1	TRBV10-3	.	TGTGCCACCGAGGGGGCCGACAGGGGGCCAAATGGCTACACCTTC	CATEGADRGPNGYTF
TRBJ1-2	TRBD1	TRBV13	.	TGTGCCAGCAGCTTAGGGAGGGGGCGACGGGATGGCTACACCTTC	CASSLGRGRRDGYTF